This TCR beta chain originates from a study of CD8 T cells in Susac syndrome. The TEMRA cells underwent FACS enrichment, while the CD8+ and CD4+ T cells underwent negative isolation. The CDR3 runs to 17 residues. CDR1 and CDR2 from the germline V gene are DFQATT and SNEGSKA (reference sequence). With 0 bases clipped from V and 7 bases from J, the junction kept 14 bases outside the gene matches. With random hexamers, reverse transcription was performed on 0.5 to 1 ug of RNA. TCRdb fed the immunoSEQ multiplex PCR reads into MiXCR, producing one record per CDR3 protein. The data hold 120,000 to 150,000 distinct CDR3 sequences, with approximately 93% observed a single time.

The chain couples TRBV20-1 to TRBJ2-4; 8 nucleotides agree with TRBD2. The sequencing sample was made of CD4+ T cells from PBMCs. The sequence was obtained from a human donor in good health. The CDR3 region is CSARDGTGGAPANIQYF. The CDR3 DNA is TGCAGTGCTAGAGATGGAACGGGAGGGGCCCCAGCCAACATTCAGTACTTC.